The 14 T cell receptor beta chains reported below all come from one sample, sequenced in a study of blood T cell repertoires in COVID-19 (dated by TCRdb to about 2020). The library came from the immunoSEQ multiplex PCR assay. TCRdb holds this immuneACCESS table with in-frame rearrangements only. Some clones are missing; in checked studies, unresolved V genes explain under half, and the rest has no known cause. The sample contains 200,000 to 250,000 clones, 75% to 90% of them found a single time. The top ten clones comprise 7.5% to 9.5% of the sample. Material: peripheral blood. These receptors originate from a woman of 80 years or more with COVID-19, enrolled during active disease.

This sequence joins TRBV30 and TRBJ1-1; D is uncertain. The germline gives CDR1 GTSNPN, CDR2 SVGIG (reference sequence). V was pared by 2 bases and J by 0 bases, with 7 bases between. The length of the CDR3 is 13 residues. CDR3 nucleotides: TGTGCCTGGAGTCTTCAGGTGAACACTGAAGCTTTCTTT. Its translation: CAWSLQVNTEAFF. Looking up the rest from reference TRBV30 and TRBJ1-1 gives the full variable domain: SQTIHQWPATLVQPVGSPLSLECTVEGTSNPNLYWYRQAAGRGLQLLFYSVGIGQISSEVPQNLSASRPQDRQFILSSKKLLLSDSGFYLCAWSLQVNTEAFFGQGTRLTVV.

The chain employs TRBV7-8 and TRBJ1-4; weak D call: TRBD1 (5 bases). Germline assignment: CDR1 SGHVS and CDR2 FQNEAQ. The length of the CDR3 is 15 residues. The V end was cut by 2 bases, the J end by 7 bases, with 14 bases between. CDR3 sequence reads: CASSLWGTEGEKLFF. The CDR3 coding sequence is TGTGCCAGCAGCTTATGGGGCACGGAGGGTGAAAAACTGTTTTTT.

The genes are TRBV2 and TRBJ1-2; 7 positions match TRBD1. Germline CDR1 SNHLY, CDR2 FYNNEI. J lost 2 bases, V lost 11 bases, and 14 bases had no gene match. The CDR3 extends over 15 amino acids. The chain's CDR3 is CADRRETGKNYGYTF. CDR3 sequence (DNA): TGTGCCGACCGCAGGGAGACAGGGAAGAACTATGGCTACACCTTC.

This chain uses TRBV27 with TRBJ1-4; 7 bases align to TRBD1. The CDR3 length is 14 residues. V dropped 0 bases and J dropped 7; count of bases not matched to a gene: 2. Germline V gene lookup returns CDR1 MNHEY and CDR2 SMNVEV (reference sequence). The CDR3 nucleotides read TGTGCCAGCAGTTTATCAACAGGGGCTGAAAAACTGTTTTTT. It yields the protein CASSLSTGAEKLFF. Full variable domain (rest looked up from reference TRBV27 and TRBJ1-4): EAQVTQNPRYLITVTGKKLTVTCSQNMNHEYMSWYRQDPGLGLRQIYYSMNVEVTDKGDVPEGYKVSRKEKRNFPLILESPSPNQTSLYFCASSLSTGAEKLFFGSGTQLSVL.

This rearrangement joins TRBV7-6 to TRBJ2-2, with 8 bases identical to TRBD2. The CDR3 has 16 residues. Germline trimming cut 5 bases from V and 5 bases from J; bases unmatched to any gene: 10. Germline V CDR1 and CDR2: SGHVS, FNYEAQ. Written as DNA, the CDR3 is TGTGCCAGCAGCCCATCCCCAGGGACTAGGACCGGGGAGCTGTTTTTT. This codes for CASSPSPGTRTGELFF.

V gene TRBV12-3 or TRBV12-4 combines with J gene TRBJ2-1, with 8 positions matching TRBD1. There are 12 residues in the CDR3. Germline trimming cut 4 bases from V and 14 bases from J; bases unmatched to any gene: 7. CDR3 loop: CASSSGTGVKFF. CDR3 nucleotide sequence: TGTGCCAGCAGTTCAGGGACAGGCGTTAAGTTCTTC.

The rearrangement links TRBV5-1 to TRBJ2-7, with TRBD2 matching over 8 bases. This CDR3 has 15 residues. Germline-derived CDR1 and CDR2 are SGHRS and YFSETQ. V lost 0 bases and J lost 1; bases outside the gene matches: 3. For the CDR3, the DNA is TGCGCCAGCAGCTTGGAAGGCGGGAGGTCCTACGAGCAGTACTTC. Its translation: CASSLEGGRSYEQYF.

The CDR3 is CASSLLTGGFGANVLTF. In nucleotides, the CDR3 is TGTGCCAGCAGCTTACTGACAGGGGGCTTTGGGGCCAACGTCCTGACTTTC. The rearrangement joins TRBV11-2 to TRBJ2-6; 10 bases map to TRBD1. The CDR3 runs to 17 residues. The germline CDR1 and CDR2 sequences are SGHAT and FQNNGV. Losses at the gene ends were 2 bases for V and 3 bases for J; bases not matched to a gene: 4.

This clone was seen many times. V usage is TRBV7-2 and J usage is TRBJ1-2; D gene unclear. This CDR3 contains 13 residues. V was cut by 1 base and J by 3 bases, with 6 bases left in between. Per the germline V gene, CDR1 is SGHTA and CDR2 is FQGNSA. The chain's CDR3 is CASSLGTDYGYTF. For the CDR3, the DNA is TGTGCCAGCAGCTTAGGCACAGACTATGGCTACACCTTC.

The V gene is TRBV19, the J gene TRBJ2-7, with 8 bases aligning to TRBD1. From germline, CDR1 is LNHDA and CDR2 SQIVND (reference sequence). The CDR3 totals 15 residues. Trimming removed 6 bases from V and 0 bases from J; junction bases left unmatched: 7. This CDR3 reads CASRETGGSSYEQYF. The CDR3, as DNA: TGTGCCAGTAGGGAAACAGGGGGTTCCTCCTACGAGCAGTACTTC.

The CDR3 DNA sequence: TGTGCCAGCCGATTAGGGGGTTCTTCTGGCTACACCTTC. This encodes CASRLGGSSGYTF. J is TRBJ1-2 and V is TRBV27; D possibly corresponds to TRBD1 (6 bases). The V end lost 8 bases, the J end lost 7 bases, and 17 bases lay between the germline ends. CDR3 size: 13 residues. Per the germline V gene, CDR1 is MNHEY and CDR2 is SMNVEV (reference sequence).

The chain is built from TRBV6-5 and TRBJ1-1; D gene uncertain. Germline V lookup: CDR1 MNHEY, CDR2 SVGAGI. This CDR3 comprises 15 residues. V was cut by 0 bases and J by 1 base, with 9 bases left in between. The CDR3 sequence: CASSYSAERNTEAFF. CDR3 nucleotide sequence: TGTGCCAGCAGTTACTCGGCAGAGCGGAACACTGAAGCTTTCTTT.

Here the CDR3 reads CASTAPSGGRQETQYF. The DNA of the CDR3 is TGTGCCAGCACCGCCCCTAGCGGGGGCCGACAAGAGACCCAGTACTTC. The J gene is TRBJ2-5, the V gene TRBV7-9; 10 nucleotides line up with TRBD2. CDR1 and CDR2 from the germline V gene are SEHNR and FQNEAQ (reference sequence). J gave up 2 bases and V 7 bases, and 10 bases lay outside the gene matches. The CDR3 contains 16 residues.

This chain connects TRBV19 to TRBJ1-2, with TRBD1 matching over 7 bases. The CDR3 covers 16 residues. Germline V gene lookup returns CDR1 LNHDA and CDR2 SQIVND (reference sequence). V trimming: 1 base; J trimming: 0 bases; junction bases outside the gene matches: 5. The CDR3 loop is CASSIGSGTANYGYTF. The CDR3 nucleotides are TGTGCCAGTAGTATAGGCTCGGGGACAGCTAACTATGGCTACACCTTC.